The clone carrying this T cell receptor beta chain has a handful of counts. In the source study's methods: From reference gene primer amplification, estimates of nucleated cell counts were derived. The protocol was immunoSEQ multiplex PCR, while the TCRdb copy is restricted to in-frame clones and leaves out a portion. V and J calls and clone size are as listed in that table; D and trimming were resolved from the DNA. The sample includes fewer than 250,000 clones, around 88% of them seen just once. In Seattle, patients joined the study during active infection and were tracked longitudinally. The source of the sample is a study of blood T cell repertoires in COVID-19. Study-level information: Spain, Italy and the United States supplied samples that represented acute and convalescent COVID-19. T cells, B-cell-depleted T cells, or PBMCs provided the cDNA or gDNA that served as material.

V dropped 3 bases and J dropped 8 bases, with 10 bases sitting between them. Germline CDR1 and CDR2: MNHNS and SASEGT. This CDR3 comprises 13 residues. The chain links TRBV6-1 to TRBJ1-4, with D possibly TRBD1 on 5 matching bases. The receptor's source is a woman older than 75 with COVID-19, enrolled during active disease. Sequencing was done on a sample of peripheral blood. DNA for the CDR3: TGTGCCAGCAGTGACAGGGTGGGCGAAAAACTGTTTTTT. This encodes CASSDRVGEKLFF.